This entry describes one T cell receptor (beta chain). The antigen is unknown. V lost 5 bases, J lost 1 base, and 7 bases stayed unmatched. CDR1 and CDR2 from the germline V gene are MNHNS and SASEGT. The CDR3 has 15 amino acids. The data belong to a study of cytomegalovirus exposure and HLA in healthy donors. Study observations and caveats: Most CMV-associated TCR beta chains were later found to appear HLA-restricted. Reports showed the classifier diagnosing cytomegalovirus status with high specificity and sensitivity.

This cohort consisted of healthy bone marrow donors. The PCR was carried out with 60 Vbeta primers and 13 Jbeta primers. Sequenced by immunoSEQ multiplex PCR; TCRdb stores in-frame clones only, minus some. Among 60,000 or so clones listed, around 85% were seen once. Sequencing was performed on PBMCs. J is TRBJ1-1 and V is TRBV6-1; 7 bases agree with TRBD1. The receptor comes from a man between 40 and 49 years old in good health and CMV-seronegative. This CDR3 is CASSFTGTANTEAFF. DNA of the CDR3: TGTGCCAGCAGTTTCACCGGGACAGCGAACACTGAAGCTTTCTTT.